One sample yielded the 9 T cell receptor beta chains listed below, sequenced in a study of blood T cell repertoires in COVID-19. Repertoires were generated with immunoSEQ multiplex PCR, while TCRdb's copy carries only in-frame clones and drops some. The sample contains 150,000 to 200,000 clones, 70% to 90% of which appear only once. The sequencing input was peripheral blood. Source of these receptors: an elderly woman in a cohort sampled during active or convalescent COVID-19.

The J gene is TRBJ2-5, the V gene TRBV5-1; D is possibly TRBD2 (5 bases). Trimming pared 5 bases from V and 1 base from J, leaving 9 bases between. Germline assignment: CDR1 SGHRS and CDR2 YFSETQ. The CDR3 totals 13 residues. CDR3 nucleotide sequence: TGCGCCAGCAGGGACGGGGTCCAAGAGACCCAGTACTTC. The encoded protein is CASRDGVQETQYF.

This clone was detected only a few times. V and J are TRBV19 and TRBJ1-5; D ambiguous. V was pared by 5 bases and J by 4 bases, with 6 bases between. The CDR3 loop spans 12 amino acids. The germline gives CDR1 LNHDA, CDR2 SQIVND (reference sequence). The CDR3 loop reads CASSGLNQPQHF. CDR3 coding DNA: TGTGCCAGTAGTGGACTAAATCAGCCCCAGCATTTT.

The chain links TRBV30 to TRBJ2-2, with 10 bases that match TRBD1. CDR1 is GTSNPN, CDR2 SVGIG, per germline (reference sequence). The ends lost 3 bases at V and 6 bases at J; junction bases unmatched: 4. This CDR3 has 14 amino acids. The CDR3 loop is CAWRGTGEAGELFF. The DNA of the CDR3 is TGTGCCTGGAGGGGGACAGGGGAGGCCGGGGAGCTGTTTTTT.

The chain couples TRBV7-8 to TRBJ2-2; no clear D. V was shortened by 1 base and J by 6 bases, with 3 bases between the two germline ends. Per the germline V gene, CDR1 is SGHVS and CDR2 is FQNEAQ. The CDR3 has 12 amino acids. For the CDR3, the DNA is TGTGCCAGCAGCTTAGGGCCCGGGGAGCTGTTTTTT. Translating it yields CASSLGPGELFF.

The rearrangement uses TRBV21-1 and TRBJ2-7; the table calls TRBD1, which could not be checked here. TRBV21-1 is given as a pseudogene. The CDR3 runs 15 residues. Written as DNA, the CDR3 is TGTGCCATCACCCCTCCCGAGACACCCGTGTACGAGCAGTACGTC. Encoded protein: CAITPPETPVYEQYV.

The rearrangement uses TRBV6-5 and TRBJ1-4; 7 bases agree with TRBD1. This CDR3 region has 14 residues. Germline V gene data show CDR1 as MNHEY and CDR2 as SVGAGI. J lost 8 bases, V lost 6 bases, and 9 bases had no gene match. CDR3 nucleotides: TGTGCCAGCAGCTTCTCGACAGGGCACGAAAAACTGTTTTTT. Translating it yields CASSFSTGHEKLFF.

The V call is TRBV18, the J call TRBJ2-7, with 9 bases fitting TRBD1. Germline V gene data show CDR1 as KGHSH and CDR2 as LQKENI. This CDR3 is 14 amino acids long. Losses at the gene ends were 3 bases for V and 6 bases for J; bases not matched to a gene: 6. The CDR3 DNA is TGTGCCAGCTCACCGAAAGGGACAGGGACCGAGCAGTACGTC. It encodes CASSPKGTGTEQYV.

This sequence joins TRBV7-2 and TRBJ2-7; D uncertain. Trimming cost V 1 base and J 2 bases, with 12 bases left between them. The CDR3 is 15 amino acids. Germline V gene sequence: CDR1 SGHTA, CDR2 FQGNSA. CDR3 sequence (DNA): TGTGCCAGCAGCTTAGTGGCTGGAGAGACCTACGAGCAGTACTTC. It encodes CASSLVAGETYEQYF.

The chain combines TRBV5-6 with TRBJ1-6; D gene uncertain. CDR1 and CDR2 (germline): SGHDT, YYEEEE. The CDR3 contains 16 residues. With 2 bases removed from V and 0 bases from J, the gap between germline ends came to 9 bases. The CDR3 region is CASSLSLSSYNSPLHF. CDR3 in DNA: TGTGCCAGCAGCTTATCCCTAAGCTCCTATAATTCACCCCTCCACTTT.